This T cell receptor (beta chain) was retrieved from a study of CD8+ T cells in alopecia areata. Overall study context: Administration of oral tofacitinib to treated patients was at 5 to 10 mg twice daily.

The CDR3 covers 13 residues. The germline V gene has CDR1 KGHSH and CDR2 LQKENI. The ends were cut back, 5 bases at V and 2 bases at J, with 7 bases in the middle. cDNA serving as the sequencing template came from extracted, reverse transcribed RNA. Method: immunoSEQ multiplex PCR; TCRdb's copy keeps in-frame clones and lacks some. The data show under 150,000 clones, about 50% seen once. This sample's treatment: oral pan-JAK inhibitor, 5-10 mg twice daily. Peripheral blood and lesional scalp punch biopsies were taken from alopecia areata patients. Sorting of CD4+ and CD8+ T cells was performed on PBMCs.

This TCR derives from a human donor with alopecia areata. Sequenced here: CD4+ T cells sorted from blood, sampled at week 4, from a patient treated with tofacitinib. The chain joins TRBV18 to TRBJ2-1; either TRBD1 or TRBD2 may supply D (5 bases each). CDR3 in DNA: TGTGCCAGCTCAGGGGACCCCTACAATGAGCAGTTCTTC. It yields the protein CASSGDPYNEQFF.